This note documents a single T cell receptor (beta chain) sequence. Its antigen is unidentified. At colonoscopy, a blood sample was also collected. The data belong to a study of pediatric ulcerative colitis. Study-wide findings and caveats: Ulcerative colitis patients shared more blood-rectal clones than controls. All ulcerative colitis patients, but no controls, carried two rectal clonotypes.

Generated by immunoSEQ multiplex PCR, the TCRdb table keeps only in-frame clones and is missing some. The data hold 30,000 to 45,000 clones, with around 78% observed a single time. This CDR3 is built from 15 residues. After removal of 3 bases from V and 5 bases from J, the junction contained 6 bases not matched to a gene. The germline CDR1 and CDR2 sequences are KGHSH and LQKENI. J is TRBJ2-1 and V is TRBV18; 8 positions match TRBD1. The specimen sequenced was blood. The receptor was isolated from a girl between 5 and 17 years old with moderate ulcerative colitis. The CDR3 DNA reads TGTGCCAGCTCACCGTTGAGACAGGGGCACAATGAGCAGTTCTTC. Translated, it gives CASSPLRQGHNEQFF.